The rows below give T cell receptor beta chains drawn from one sample of a study of T cell repertoires in cytomegalovirus infection. From the reads, TCRdb called clonotypes with MiXCR, one entry per CDR3 protein. The repertoire holds 900,000 to 950,000 distinct CDR3 sequences, with around 32% as singletons. Their cognate antigens are unknown. This specimen consisted of cultured CD8+ T cells from PBMCs, obtained from culture after CMV antigen stimulation. Receptors were obtained from a human donor in good health (CMV status not recorded). Some clones in this sample may be carry-over from other donors' samples. The conserved cysteine and the conserved F or W are not part of the CDR3 here. Fields, in order: J gene, V gene, CDR3 protein.

>TRBJ2-1|TRBV28
ASSFRSGGREQF
>TRBJ2-3|TRBV10-3
AISESYRGVTDTQY
>TRBJ2-2|TRBV27
ASSLGAATGELF
>TRBJ2-2|TRBV7-9
ASSSDTGGTGELF
>TRBJ1-2|TRBV4-1
ASRAGTGGYGYT
>TRBJ2-6|TRBV5-1
ASSVVGLKPSGANVLT
>TRBJ2-5|TRBV6-5
ASSITSSTGLRGETQY
>TRBJ1-2|TRBV27
ASSLRVGTGGHGYT
>TRBJ2-5|TRBV12-3/TRBV12-4
ASSLGLYQETQY
>TRBJ1-5|TRBV12-3/TRBV12-4
ASSLDREVGQPQH
>TRBJ1-1|TRBV27
ASSYSSAYTEAF
>TRBJ2-4|TRBV27
ASSDFANIQY
>TRBJ2-1|TRBV5-5
ASSLIRELYNEQF
>TRBJ2-1|TRBV7-9
ASSLVPTSSYNEQF
>TRBJ2-2|TRBV4-1
ASSQVGGLARGGTGELF
>TRBJ2-5|TRBV12-3/TRBV12-4
ASTEPGWETQY
>TRBJ2-6|TRBV7-6
ASSLVDSAPSGANVLT
>TRBJ1-1|TRBV19
ASSISGRTEAF
>TRBJ2-2|TRBV7-8
ASSLRPPVRSDTGELF
>TRBJ2-1|TRBV11-3
ASSLGIGDNEQF
>TRBJ1-5|TRBV7-9
ASSLAAGWQPQH
>TRBJ1-1|TRBV7-9
PSSLGGAAEAF
>TRBJ1-2|TRBV29-1
SVGRAKGYT
>TRBJ2-1|TRBV7-3
ASSLSRGGRHEQF
>TRBJ2-2|TRBV12-3/TRBV12-4
ASSLLGPDTGELF
>TRBJ1-5|TRBV15
ATSRDEIRAQPQH
>TRBJ1-5|TRBV6-1
ASSEGLGQGTGNQPQH
>TRBJ2-1|TRBV5-1
ASNPPWDRGRHEQF
>TRBJ2-1|TRBV19
ASADRVAYNEQF
>TRBJ1-5|TRBV6-1
ASSEEDRRKNQPQH
>TRBJ2-7|TRBV7-9
ASTPVVGPAYEQY
>TRBJ2-1|TRBV6-1
ASSEPRLAGVNEQF
>TRBJ2-3|TRBV4-1
ASSPTGGRTDTQY
>TRBJ2-5|TRBV10-3
AIKGGGQETQY
>TRBJ2-7|TRBV6-6
ASSYAYRDPYEQY
>TRBJ2-3|TRBV11-2
ASSSASGGASTDTQY
>TRBJ1-5|TRBV9
ASSLWRPGSNQPQH
>TRBJ2-1|TRBV19
ASSIVWGSYNEQF
>TRBJ1-1|TRBV3-1
ASSHTGQGGRWV
>TRBJ1-1|TRBV27
VSSHTGSATNTEAF
>TRBJ2-1|TRBV19
ASIGRIYNEQF
>TRBJ2-2|TRBV5-6
ASTHRQMADTGELF
>TRBJ2-2|TRBV6-2/TRBV6-3
ASTSTSPGELF
>TRBJ2-1|TRBV12-3/TRBV12-4
ASSSGFHEQF
>TRBJ2-1|TRBV9
ASSVGRSDEQF
>TRBJ2-1|TRBV27
ASSFSGPGNEQF
>TRBJ1-1|TRBV27
ASSLYGHMNTEAF
>TRBJ1-5|TRBV7-9
ASSSQGGNQPQH
>TRBJ1-2|TRBV7-2
ASLGPPNYGYT
>TRBJ1-1|TRBV29-1
SVEQGAFTEAF
>TRBJ2-3|TRBV7-8
ASSTPLGGATDTQY
>TRBJ2-2|TRBV2
ASSAGANTGELF
>TRBJ2-1|TRBV2
ASSETGLFLGYRSYNEQF
>TRBJ2-2|TRBV12-3/TRBV12-4
ASTLWRRTNTGELF
>TRBJ2-1|TRBV6-5
ASSYSGPSYNEQF
>TRBJ1-2|TRBV7-9
ASSLGGPGRGYT
>TRBJ1-4|TRBV4-3
ASSQDLGRRNEKLF
>TRBJ2-7|TRBV7-9
ASSSALRDKYEQY